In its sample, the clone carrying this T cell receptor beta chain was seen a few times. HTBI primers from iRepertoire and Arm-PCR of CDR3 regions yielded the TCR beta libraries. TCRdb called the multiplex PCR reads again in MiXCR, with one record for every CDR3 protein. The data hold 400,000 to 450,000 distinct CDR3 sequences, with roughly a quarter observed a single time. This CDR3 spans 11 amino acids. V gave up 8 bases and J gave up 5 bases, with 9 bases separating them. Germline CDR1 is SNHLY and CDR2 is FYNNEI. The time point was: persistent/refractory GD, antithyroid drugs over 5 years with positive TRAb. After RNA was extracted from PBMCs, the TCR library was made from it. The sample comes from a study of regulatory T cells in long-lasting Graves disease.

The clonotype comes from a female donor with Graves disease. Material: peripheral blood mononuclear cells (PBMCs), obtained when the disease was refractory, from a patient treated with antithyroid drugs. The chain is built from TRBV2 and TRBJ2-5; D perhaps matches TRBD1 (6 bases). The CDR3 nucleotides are TGTGCCAGCCAGAGGGGGGAGACCCAGTACTTC. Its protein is CASQRGETQYF.